This record concerns one TCR beta chain sequence. Its antigen remains unidentified. This entry belongs to a study of shared clonotypes between healthy human individuals. Study-level information: With ages of 18 to 49, the donors were two women and a few men.

Study observations and caveats: Some naive CD4 clonotypes, 4% to 6%, turned up in common across several donors. Generally, estimated richness proved larger in naive subsets than it did in memory subsets.

The genomic DNA of each subset was split evenly across several immunoSEQ plates. Clones were read by immunoSEQ multiplex PCR, and TCRdb kept only the in-frame ones, dropping some. This sample yields roughly 2.1 million clones, of which 85% to 95% are seen a single time; roughly 1.8% belongs to the top ten. Terminally differentiated effector memory CD45RA+ cells were excluded by CCR7 positive selection of CD45RO-negative cells. Sequences were obtained from naive CD8+ T cells from PBMCs. This receptor was obtained from a man between 18 and 29 years old in good health. Some clones in this sample may be carry-over from other donors' samples.

CDR3 nucleotide sequence: TGTGCTAGTGGTTTGGCGCGGGACAATGAGCAGTTCTTC. Its translation is CASGLARDNEQFF. The chain links TRBV12-5 to TRBJ2-1, with D perhaps matching TRBD2 (5 bases). The CDR3 runs to 13 residues. Per the germline V gene, CDR1 is LGHNT and CDR2 is FRNRAP. Deletions cut 1 base from V and 5 bases from J, with 6 bases between.